This entry lists 10 T cell receptor beta chains sequenced from one sample in a study of blood T cell repertoires in COVID-19. Sequencing used immunoSEQ multiplex PCR; TCRdb keeps in-frame clones, though not all of them. The sample has 30,000 to 40,000 clones, roughly 78% seen once. The sample taken for sequencing was peripheral blood. These receptors were collected from an older man with active or convalescent COVID-19.

This clone came up once. This chain links TRBV27 with TRBJ1-1; TRBD1 might be the D (6 bases). The CDR3 spans 14 residues. The V end was cut by 1 base, the J end by 5 bases, with 11 bases between. Looked up from germline, CDR1 is MNHEY and CDR2 is SMNVEV (reference sequence). The CDR3 sequence is CASSLFRGGTEAFF. The CDR3 coding sequence is TGTGCCAGCAGTTTATTCAGGGGTGGAACTGAAGCTTTCTTT.

The chain carries TRBV30 and TRBJ1-6; possible D gene TRBD1, 6 bases. The germline gives CDR1 GTSNPN, CDR2 SVGIG (reference sequence). This CDR3 contains 13 residues. Between the trimmed V and J ends, which lost 4 bases and 5 bases, there was a span of 9 bases. The CDR3 loop is CAWTAGDNSPLHF. CDR3 coding DNA: TGTGCCTGGACCGCAGGGGATAATTCACCCCTCCACTTT.

The CDR3 reads CASSLAVGANTGELFF. CDR3 nucleotides: TGCGCCAGCAGCTTGGCGGTGGGAGCGAACACCGGGGAGCTGTTTTTT. This chain connects TRBV5-1 to TRBJ2-2; the D gene is possibly TRBD2 (5 bases). There are 16 residues in the CDR3. V dropped 0 bases and J dropped 0 bases, with 9 bases sitting between them. Looked up from germline, CDR1 is SGHRS and CDR2 is YFSETQ.

This rearrangement joins TRBV30 to TRBJ2-1; 11 bases line up with TRBD2. The germline V gene encodes CDR1 GTSNPN and CDR2 SVGIG (reference sequence). This CDR3 is built from 18 residues. The J segment lost 4 bases and the V segment lost 2 bases, leaving 13 bases of the junction unmatched. The CDR3 protein is CAWSPRPLLAGVYNEQFF. DNA for the CDR3: TGTGCCTGGAGTCCCCGCCCCCTACTAGCGGGAGTTTACAATGAGCAGTTCTTC.

This chain connects TRBV9 to TRBJ2-6, with TRBD2 as a possible D gene (6 bases). V shed 0 bases and J shed 4 bases, with 11 bases lying between them. Per germline, CDR1 SGDLS and CDR2 YYNGEE. This CDR3 region has 16 residues. The CDR3 spells CASSVGGEAGANVLTF. The CDR3, as DNA: TGTGCCAGCAGCGTAGGCGGGGAAGCCGGGGCCAACGTCCTGACTTTC.

V usage is TRBV7-6 and J usage is TRBJ2-3, with D possibly TRBD1 on 5 matching bases. The V and J ends lost 2 bases and 4 bases respectively, with 16 bases between them. Germline V gene lookup returns CDR1 SGHVS and CDR2 FNYEAQ. The CDR3 is 16 residues long. CDR3 bases: TGTGCCAGCAGCTTAATGGCCCCCCAAGGGGCAGATACGCAGTATTTT. Its protein product is CASSLMAPQGADTQYF.

The chain joins TRBV9 to TRBJ2-1; 10 bases align to TRBD2. CDR3 length equals 15 residues. The germline gives CDR1 SGDLS, CDR2 YYNGEE. Trimming at V came to 0 bases and at J to 6 bases, leaving 3 bases not matched to a gene. The CDR3: CASSVVSSGGNEQFF. The CDR3, as DNA: TGTGCCAGCAGCGTAGTGTCTAGCGGGGGCAATGAGCAGTTCTTC.

This chain joins TRBV29-1 and TRBJ2-7, with TRBD2 identical over 10 bases. V gave up 3 bases and J gave up 2 bases; unmatched junction bases: 13. The germline CDR1 and CDR2 sequences are SQVTM and ANQGSEA. CDR3 length: 17 residues. The CDR3 is CSVERLAGAPNPYEQYF. In nucleotides, the CDR3 is TGCAGCGTTGAGAGGCTAGCGGGAGCCCCCAACCCCTACGAGCAGTACTTC.

This clone was recorded only once. The gene calls are TRBV5-1 and TRBJ2-5, with 10 bases identical to TRBD2. The CDR3 is 14 amino acids. Germline lookup yields CDR1 SGHRS and CDR2 YFSETQ. The ends lost 0 bases at V and 9 bases at J; junction bases unmatched: 5. CDR3 DNA sequence: TGCGCCAGCAGCTTGGAAGGTAGCGGGAGGCCCCAGTACTTC. Encoded protein: CASSLEGSGRPQYF.

This chain connects TRBV7-2 to TRBJ1-1; D remains ambiguous. This CDR3 has 16 amino acids. Germline V gene lookup returns CDR1 SGHTA and CDR2 FQGNSA. V lost 3 bases to trimming and J lost 6 bases, with 20 bases between them. The CDR3 reads CASSLGGGSSRAEAFF. In DNA form, the CDR3 reads TGTGCCAGCAGCTTGGGAGGCGGCTCTTCGCGCGCTGAAGCTTTCTTT.